This entry concerns a single T cell receptor (beta chain). The record originates from a study of blood T cell repertoires in COVID-19. Study-wide background: COVID-19 samples collected from the United States, Italy and Spain covered acute and convalescent phases. From T cells, B-cell-depleted T cells, or PBMCs came the material, which was cDNA or gDNA.

The assay was immunoSEQ multiplex PCR, and TCRdb's table has in-frame clones only and misses some. The sample lists some 35,000 clones, roughly 87% seen once, with roughly 7.2% in the top ten. CDR3 length: 13 amino acids. Germline loops: CDR1 SGHVS, CDR2 FNYEAQ. The V and J ends lost 1 base and 6 bases, in that order; junction bases with no gene match: 0. The sequenced sample consisted of peripheral blood. This receptor was taken from a human donor in a cohort sampled during active COVID-19. The rearrangement uses TRBV7-6 and TRBJ1-2, with 9 bases aligning to TRBD1. CDR3 protein: CASSLGQGDGYTF. The CDR3 region has the DNA TGTGCCAGCAGCTTAGGACAGGGGGATGGCTACACCTTC. The full variable domain, completed using reference TRBV7-6 and TRBJ1-2, is GAGVSQSPRYKVTKRGQDVALRCDPISGHVSLYWYRQALGQGPEFLTYFNYEAQQDKSGLPNDRFSAERPEGSISTLTIQRTEQRDSAMYRCASSLGQGDGYTFGSGTRLTVV.